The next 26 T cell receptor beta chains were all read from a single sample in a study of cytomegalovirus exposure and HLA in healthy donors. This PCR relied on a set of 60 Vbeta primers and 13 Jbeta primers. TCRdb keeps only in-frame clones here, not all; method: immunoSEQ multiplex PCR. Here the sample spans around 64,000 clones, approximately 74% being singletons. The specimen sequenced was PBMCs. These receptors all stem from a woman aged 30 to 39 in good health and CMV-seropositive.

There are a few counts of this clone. CDR3 DNA sequence: TGTGCCAGCAAGAGGGCCAGAACAGATACGCAGTATTTT. This sequence encodes CASKRARTDTQYF. V and J are TRBV6-5 and TRBJ2-3; D might be TRBD2 (5 bases). V was trimmed by 7 bases and J by 3 bases, leaving 11 bases between them. The CDR3 totals 13 residues. Germline CDR1 reads MNHEY; CDR2 reads SVGAGI.

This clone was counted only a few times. The CDR3: CASSLLAGNEQFF. The CDR3 DNA reads TGCGCCAGCAGCCTACTAGCGGGCAATGAGCAGTTCTTC. The chain links TRBV4-1 to TRBJ2-1; TRBD2 agrees at 9 bases. The CDR3 sequence is 13 residues long. The junction had 1 base not matched to a gene; V was cut back by 4 bases and J by 6 bases. CDR1 is MGHRA and CDR2 is YSYEKL in the germline V gene.

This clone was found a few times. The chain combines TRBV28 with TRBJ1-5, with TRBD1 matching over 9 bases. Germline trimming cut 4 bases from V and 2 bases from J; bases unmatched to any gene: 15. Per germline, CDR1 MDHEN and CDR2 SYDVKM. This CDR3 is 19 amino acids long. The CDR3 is CASSSPRDRALGGNQPQHF. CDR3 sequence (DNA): TGTGCCAGCAGTTCCCCCCGGGACAGGGCCTTGGGGGGCAATCAGCCCCAGCATTTT.

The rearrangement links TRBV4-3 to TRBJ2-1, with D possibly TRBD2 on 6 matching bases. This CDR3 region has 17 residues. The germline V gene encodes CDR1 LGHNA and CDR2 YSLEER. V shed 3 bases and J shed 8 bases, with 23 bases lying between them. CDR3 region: CASSQGALGSGSYEQFF. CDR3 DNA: TGCGCCAGCAGCCAGGGCGCCCTGGGTAGCGGTAGTTATGAGCAGTTCTTC.

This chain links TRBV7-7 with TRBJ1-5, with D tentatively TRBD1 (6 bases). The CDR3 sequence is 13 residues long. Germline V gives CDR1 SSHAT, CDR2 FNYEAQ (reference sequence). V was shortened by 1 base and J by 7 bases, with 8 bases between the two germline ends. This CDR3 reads CASSLDREQPQHF. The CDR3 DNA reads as TGTGCCAGCAGCTTAGACAGGGAGCAGCCCCAGCATTTT.

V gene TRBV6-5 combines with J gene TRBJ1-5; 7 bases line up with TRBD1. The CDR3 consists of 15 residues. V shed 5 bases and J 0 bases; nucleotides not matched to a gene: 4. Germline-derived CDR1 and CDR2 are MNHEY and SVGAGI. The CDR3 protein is CASSPGQSSNQPQHF. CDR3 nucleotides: TGTGCCAGCAGTCCGGGACAGAGTAGCAATCAGCCCCAGCATTTT.

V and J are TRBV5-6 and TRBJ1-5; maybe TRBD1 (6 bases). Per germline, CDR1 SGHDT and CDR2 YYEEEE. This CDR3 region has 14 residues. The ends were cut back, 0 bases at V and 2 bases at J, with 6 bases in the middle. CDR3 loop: CASSLAGGNQPQHF. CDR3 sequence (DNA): TGTGCCAGCAGCTTGGCAGGGGGCAATCAGCCCCAGCATTTT. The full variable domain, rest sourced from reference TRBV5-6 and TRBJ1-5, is DAGVTQSPTHLIKTRGQQVTLRCSPKSGHDTVSWYQQALGQGPQFIFQYYEEEERQRGNFPDRFSGHQFPNYSSELNVNALLLGDSALYLCASSLAGGNQPQHFGDGTRLSIL.

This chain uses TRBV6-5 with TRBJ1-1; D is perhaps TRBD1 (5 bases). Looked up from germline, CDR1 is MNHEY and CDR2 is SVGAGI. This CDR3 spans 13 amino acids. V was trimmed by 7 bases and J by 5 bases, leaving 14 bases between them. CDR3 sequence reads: CASTRLGGTEAFF. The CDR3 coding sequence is TGTGCCAGCACTAGGCTGGGGGGAACTGAAGCTTTCTTT.

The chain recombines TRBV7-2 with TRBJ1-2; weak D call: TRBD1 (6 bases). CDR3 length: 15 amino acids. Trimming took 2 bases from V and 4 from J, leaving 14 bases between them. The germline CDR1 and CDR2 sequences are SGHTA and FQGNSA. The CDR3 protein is CASSLRGRGGYGYTF. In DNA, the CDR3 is TGTGCCAGCAGCTTAAGGGGCCGAGGGGGCTATGGCTACACCTTC.

The CDR3 loop reads CAIGTSDNNEQFF. CDR3 DNA: TGTGCCATCGGGACTAGCGACAACAATGAGCAGTTCTTC. V and J are TRBV10-3 and TRBJ2-1; 10 bases are shared with TRBD2. The CDR3 contains 13 residues. CDR1 and CDR2 (germline): ENHRY, SYGVKD. V shed 8 bases and J 5 bases; nucleotides not matched to a gene: 3.

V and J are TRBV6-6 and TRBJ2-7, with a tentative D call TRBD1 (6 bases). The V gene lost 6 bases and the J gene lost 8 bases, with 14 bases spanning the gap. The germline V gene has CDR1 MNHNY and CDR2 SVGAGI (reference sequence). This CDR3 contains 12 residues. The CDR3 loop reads CASSPPQGQQYF. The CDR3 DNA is TGTGCCAGCAGCCCCCCACAGGGCCAGCAGTACTTC.

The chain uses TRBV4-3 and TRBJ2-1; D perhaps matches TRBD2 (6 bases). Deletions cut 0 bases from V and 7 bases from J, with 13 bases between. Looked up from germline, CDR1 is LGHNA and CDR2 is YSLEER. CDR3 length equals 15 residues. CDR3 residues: CASSQDWTTRNEQFF. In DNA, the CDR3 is TGCGCCAGCAGCCAAGATTGGACTACACGAAATGAGCAGTTCTTC.

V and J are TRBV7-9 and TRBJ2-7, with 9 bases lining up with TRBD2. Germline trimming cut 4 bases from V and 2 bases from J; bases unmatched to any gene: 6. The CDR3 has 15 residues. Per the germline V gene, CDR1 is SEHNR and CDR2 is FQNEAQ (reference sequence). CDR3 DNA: TGTGCCAGCAGCTCGGGGCTAGCGGGACCCTACGAGCAGTACTTC. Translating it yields CASSSGLAGPYEQYF.

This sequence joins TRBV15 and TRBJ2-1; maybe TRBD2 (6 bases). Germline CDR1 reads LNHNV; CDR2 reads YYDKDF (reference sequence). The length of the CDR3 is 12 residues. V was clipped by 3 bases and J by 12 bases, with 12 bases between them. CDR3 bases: TGTGCCACCAGCAGTTTATTGGGACTGCAGTTCTTC. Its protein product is CATSSLLGLQFF.

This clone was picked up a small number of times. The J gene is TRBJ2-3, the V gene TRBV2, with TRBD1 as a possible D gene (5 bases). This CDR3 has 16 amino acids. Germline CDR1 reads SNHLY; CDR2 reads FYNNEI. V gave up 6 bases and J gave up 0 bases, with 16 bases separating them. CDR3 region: CASRGEVITSTDTQYF. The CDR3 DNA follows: TGTGCCAGCAGAGGGGAAGTGATTACTAGCACAGATACGCAGTATTTT.

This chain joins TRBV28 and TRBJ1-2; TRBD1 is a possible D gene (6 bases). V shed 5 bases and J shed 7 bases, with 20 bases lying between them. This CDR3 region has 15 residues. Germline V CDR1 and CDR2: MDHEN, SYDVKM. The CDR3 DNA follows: TGTGCCAGCAGTGGTAGGGGGGGCCCCGCGGGTGGCTACACCTTC. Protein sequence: CASSGRGGPAGGYTF.

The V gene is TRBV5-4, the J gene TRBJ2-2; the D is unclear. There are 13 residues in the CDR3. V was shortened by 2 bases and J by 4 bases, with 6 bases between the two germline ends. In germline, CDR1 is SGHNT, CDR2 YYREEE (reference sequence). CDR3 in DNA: TGTGCCAGCAGCTTCGCACTCACCGGGGAGCTGTTTTTT. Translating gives CASSFALTGELFF. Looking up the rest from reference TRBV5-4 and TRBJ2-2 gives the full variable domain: ETGVTQSPTHLIKTRGQQVTLRCSSQSGHNTVSWYQQALGQGPQFIFQYYREEENGRGNFPPRFSGLQFPNYSSELNVNALELDDSALYLCASSFALTGELFFGEGSRLTVL.

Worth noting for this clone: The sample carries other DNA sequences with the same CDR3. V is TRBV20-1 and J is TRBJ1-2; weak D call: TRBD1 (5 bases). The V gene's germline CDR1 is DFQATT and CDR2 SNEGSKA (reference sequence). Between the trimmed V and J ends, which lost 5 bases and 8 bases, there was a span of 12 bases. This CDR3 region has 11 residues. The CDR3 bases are TGCAGTGCTGGAACAGGATCCGGCTACACCTTC. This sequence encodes CSAGTGSGYTF.

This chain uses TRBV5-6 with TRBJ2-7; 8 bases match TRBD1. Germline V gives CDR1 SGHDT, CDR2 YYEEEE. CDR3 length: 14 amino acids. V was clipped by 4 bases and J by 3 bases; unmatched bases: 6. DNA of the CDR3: TGTGCCAGCAGCAGGGACAGGCAGCTCTACGAGCAGTACTTC. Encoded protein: CASSRDRQLYEQYF.

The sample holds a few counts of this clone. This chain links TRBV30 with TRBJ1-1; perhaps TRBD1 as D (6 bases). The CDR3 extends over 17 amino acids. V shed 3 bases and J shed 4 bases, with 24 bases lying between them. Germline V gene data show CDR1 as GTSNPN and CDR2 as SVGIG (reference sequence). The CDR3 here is CAWSEGRVLRGFTEAFF. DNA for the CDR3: TGTGCCTGGAGCGAGGGGAGGGTGTTAAGGGGGTTCACTGAAGCTTTCTTT.

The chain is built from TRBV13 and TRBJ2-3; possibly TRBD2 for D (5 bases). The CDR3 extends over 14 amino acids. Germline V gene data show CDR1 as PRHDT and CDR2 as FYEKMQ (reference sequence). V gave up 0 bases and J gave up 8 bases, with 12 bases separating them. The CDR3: CASSLGLVATTQYF. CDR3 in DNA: TGTGCCAGCAGCTTAGGACTAGTAGCGACTACGCAGTATTTT.

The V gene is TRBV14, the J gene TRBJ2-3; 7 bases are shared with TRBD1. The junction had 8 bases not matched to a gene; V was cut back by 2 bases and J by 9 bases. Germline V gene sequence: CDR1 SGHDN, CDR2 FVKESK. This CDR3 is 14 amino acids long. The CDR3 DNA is TGTGCCAGCAGCCAACAAGAGGGGGCCTTCACGCAGTATTTT. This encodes CASSQQEGAFTQYF.

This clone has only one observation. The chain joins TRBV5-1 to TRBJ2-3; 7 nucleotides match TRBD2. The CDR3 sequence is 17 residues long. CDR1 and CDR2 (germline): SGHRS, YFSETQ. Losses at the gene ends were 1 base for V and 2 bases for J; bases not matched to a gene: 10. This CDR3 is CASSLSPTGGYTDTQYF. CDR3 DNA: TGCGCCAGCAGCTTGTCCCCCACGGGAGGCTACACAGATACGCAGTATTTT. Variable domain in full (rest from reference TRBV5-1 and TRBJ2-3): KAGVTQTPRYLIKTRGQQVTLSCSPISGHRSVSWYQQTPGQGLQFLFEYFSETQRNKGNFPGRFSGRQFSNSRSEMNVSTLELGDSALYLCASSLSPTGGYTDTQYFGPGTRLTVL.

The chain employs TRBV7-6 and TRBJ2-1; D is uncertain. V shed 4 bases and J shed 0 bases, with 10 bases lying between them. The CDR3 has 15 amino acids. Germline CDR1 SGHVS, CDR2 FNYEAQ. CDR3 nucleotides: TGTGCCAGCAGCTCAAGTTATAGCTCCTACAATGAGCAGTTCTTC. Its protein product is CASSSSYSSYNEQFF.

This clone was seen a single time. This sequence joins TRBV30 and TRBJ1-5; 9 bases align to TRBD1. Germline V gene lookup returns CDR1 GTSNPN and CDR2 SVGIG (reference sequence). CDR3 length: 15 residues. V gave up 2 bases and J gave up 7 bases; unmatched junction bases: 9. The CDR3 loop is CAWSLTGGRGQPQHF. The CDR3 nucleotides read TGTGCCTGGAGTTTAACAGGGGGCCGCGGACAGCCCCAGCATTTT.

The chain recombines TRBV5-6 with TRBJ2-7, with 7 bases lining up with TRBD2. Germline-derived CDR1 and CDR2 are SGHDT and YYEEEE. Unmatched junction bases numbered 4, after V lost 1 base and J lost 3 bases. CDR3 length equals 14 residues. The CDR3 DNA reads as TGTGCCAGCAGCTTGACCCTAGCGGTCTACGAGCAGTACTTC. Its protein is CASSLTLAVYEQYF.